This TCR beta chain was found in a study of radiation and T cells in renal cell carcinoma. Study information: Nephrectomy followed 15 Gy stereotactic body radiation by 4 weeks. Study-wide results and limits: Without pretreatment biopsies, baseline tumor clonotype presence was undetermined. Top tumor clonotypes rose in blood 2 weeks post-radiation, then contracted.

This CDR3 has 13 residues. V shed 8 bases and J shed 9 bases, with 17 bases lying between them. Germline values: CDR1 MNHNS, CDR2 SASEGT. A note on this clone: Its antigen is unknown.

Sequenced by immunoSEQ multiplex PCR; TCRdb stores in-frame clones only, minus some. Here the sample spans 94,000 or so clones, 82% being singletons. Time point here: baseline pretreatment blood. Treatment in this sample: 15 Gy SBRT to primary tumor, nephrectomy 4 weeks later. The receptor was isolated from a man aged 60 to 75 with renal cell carcinoma. The material was blood, obtained from a patient whose treatment included radiotherapy and nephrectomy. J is TRBJ2-1 and V is TRBV6-1; no reliable D call. The chain's CDR3 is CASSPLHLGEQFF. CDR3 nucleotide sequence: TGTGCCAGCTCCCCCCTTCACCTAGGTGAGCAGTTCTTC.